The table lists the clone carrying this T cell receptor (beta chain) with many counts. Described treatment: skin biopsy from PPD injection site in Mantoux-positive individual. The library had UMIs added by 3' ligation of an oligonucleotide to TCR cDNA. This sample is drawn from a study of naive and memory T cell subsets. Amplification of ligated cDNA took four PCR rounds with SP2 and nested alpha and beta constant primers. TCRdb ran MiXCR on the UMI-ligation and nested PCR reads and lists one entry per CDR3 protein. The data contain 25,000 to 35,000 distinct CDR3 sequences, approximately 6.7% of them singletons. The germline CDR1 and CDR2 sequences are SGHDT and YYEEEE. Trimming took 0 bases from V and 2 from J; bases not matched to a gene: 7. The CDR3 sequence is 16 residues long.

V and J are TRBV5-6 and TRBJ2-7, with TRBD1 matching over 8 bases. This TCR was recovered from an adult in good health. The material sequenced was skin, taken from a tuberculin skin test site. CDR3 nucleotides: TGTGCCAGCAGCTTGGTTGGGCAGGGGGCCCCCTACGAGCAGTACTTC. Translation gives CASSLVGQGAPYEQYF.